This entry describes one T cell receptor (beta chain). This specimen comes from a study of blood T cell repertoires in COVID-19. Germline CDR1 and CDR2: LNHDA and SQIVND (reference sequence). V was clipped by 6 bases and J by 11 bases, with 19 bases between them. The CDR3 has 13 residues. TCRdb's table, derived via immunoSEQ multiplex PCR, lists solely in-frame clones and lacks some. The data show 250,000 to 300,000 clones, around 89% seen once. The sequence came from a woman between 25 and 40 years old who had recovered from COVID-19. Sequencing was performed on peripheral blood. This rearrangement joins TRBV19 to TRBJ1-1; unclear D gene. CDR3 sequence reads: CASRSNQADRAFF. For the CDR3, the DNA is TGTGCCAGTAGATCTAACCAGGCAGATAGGGCTTTCTTT.